This passage covers 23 T cell receptor beta chains from one sample sequenced in a study of T cells after yellow fever vaccination. TCRdb reanalysed the 5' RACE reads using MiXCR and keeps one entry per CDR3 protein. This sample has around 320,000 distinct CDR3 sequences, with roughly a tenth found just once. This specimen consisted of CD4+ T cells sorted from PBMCs, obtained 45 days after the yellow fever booster vaccination. The receptors shown here come from a man aged 18 to 30 who received the YFV17D yellow fever vaccine.

V and J are TRBV12-3 or TRBV12-4 and TRBJ1-1; D is unresolved. V lost 5 bases, J lost 10 bases, and 11 bases lay in between. CDR3 length equals 11 residues. The CDR3: CASSAGYRAFF. CDR3 DNA: TGTGCCAGCAGTGCCGGGTACCGAGCTTTCTTT.

This chain links TRBV7-2 with TRBJ2-7; 9 bases line up with TRBD1. V trimming: 6 bases; J trimming: 1 base; junction bases outside the gene matches: 7. There are 15 residues in the CDR3. Looked up from germline, CDR1 is SGHTA and CDR2 is FQGNSA. CDR3 sequence: CASSIQGARSYEQYF. CDR3 sequence (DNA): TGTGCCAGCAGTATACAGGGGGCTCGATCCTACGAGCAGTACTTC. Based on the CDR3 plus reference TRBV7-2 and TRBJ2-7, the full variable domain is GAGVSQSPSNKVTEKGKDVELRCDPISGHTALYWYRQSLGQGLEFLIYFQGNSAPDKSGLPSDRFSAERTGGSVSTLTIQRTQQEDSAVYLCASSIQGARSYEQYFGPGTRLTVT.

This sequence joins TRBV29-1 and TRBJ2-7; 8 positions match TRBD1. The CDR3 has 14 amino acids. V shed 4 bases and J 2 bases; nucleotides not matched to a gene: 7. The germline V gene encodes CDR1 SQVTM and CDR2 ANQGSEA. Written as DNA, the CDR3 is TGCAGCGTTGGGGGGGACAGGTTAACCTACGAGCAGTACTTC. This sequence encodes CSVGGDRLTYEQYF.

In this sample, this clonotype turned up a few times. The chain uses TRBV4-2 and TRBJ2-7; no reliable D call. The CDR3 has 15 amino acids. Germline V gene data show CDR1 as LGHNA and CDR2 as YNFKEQ. V lost 3 bases, J lost 0 bases, and 12 bases lay in between. The CDR3, as DNA: TGTGCCAGCAGCCATTCCCGTGGGTACTCCTACGAGCAGTACGTC. This sequence encodes CASSHSRGYSYEQYV.

The chain combines TRBV5-1 with TRBJ2-7, with 12 bases lining up with TRBD2. CDR3 length: 15 amino acids. With V trimmed by 3 bases and J by 6 bases, 7 bases remained unmatched. The germline V gene encodes CDR1 SGHRS and CDR2 YFSETQ. The CDR3 bases are TGCGCCAGCAGCTCCAATCTAGCGGGGGGGACCGAGCAGTACTTC. Amino acids: CASSSNLAGGTEQYF.

In this sample, this clonotype turned up many times. V is TRBV20-1 and J is TRBJ1-1; TRBD1 matches 8 bases. The ends lost 0 bases at V and 5 bases at J; junction bases unmatched: 8. The V gene's germline CDR1 is DFQATT and CDR2 SNEGSKA (reference sequence). The CDR3 runs 15 residues. The CDR3 DNA follows: TGCAGTGCTAGAGATCCCGGACAGGGAGGAACTGAAGCTTTCTTT. Amino acids: CSARDPGQGGTEAFF.

The J gene is TRBJ1-2, the V gene TRBV7-3, with 7 bases identical to TRBD1. Germline V gene sequence: CDR1 SGHTA, CDR2 FQGTGA. The ends lost 4 bases at V and 7 bases at J; junction bases unmatched: 6. This CDR3 spans 13 amino acids. This chain's CDR3 is CASSYQSGGGYTF. CDR3 nucleotides: TGTGCCAGCAGCTACCAGTCAGGGGGTGGCTACACCTTC.

The chain has TRBV5-1 and TRBJ1-1; 7 bases map to TRBD1. The CDR3 has 14 residues. Germline CDR1 is SGHRS and CDR2 is YFSETQ. V trimming: 4 bases; J trimming: 6 bases; junction bases outside the gene matches: 9. CDR3 residues: CASSAGDSNAEAFF. CDR3 bases: TGCGCCAGCAGCGCCGGGGACAGTAACGCTGAAGCTTTCTTT.

The chain carries TRBV18 and TRBJ2-3; the D is unclear. The CDR3 length is 13 residues. Trimming removed 6 bases at V and 3 bases at J, with 10 bases between. Germline-derived CDR1 and CDR2 are KGHSH and LQKENI. Here the CDR3 DNA reads TGTGCCAGCTCGGGTAAGACGACAGATACGCAGTATTTT. Translating gives CASSGKTTDTQYF.

This clonotype was detected only a few times. The V gene is TRBV5-1, the J gene TRBJ2-3, with D possibly matching TRBD1 (6 bases). V lost 2 bases to trimming and J lost 6 bases, with 16 bases between them. The CDR3 covers 15 residues. CDR1 and CDR2 from the germline V gene are SGHRS and YFSETQ. The DNA of the CDR3 is TGCGCCAGCAGCTTACAGGGTTTGGCATTGGATACGCAGTATTTT. This sequence encodes CASSLQGLALDTQYF.

This clonotype has a handful of counts. The rearrangement uses TRBV12-3 or TRBV12-4 and TRBJ1-5, with D unresolved. This CDR3 is 13 amino acids long. Deletions cut 3 bases from V and 1 base from J, with 4 bases between. CDR3 nucleotide sequence: TGTGCCAGCAGTTTGATGAGCAATCAGCCCCAGCATTTT. Residues: CASSLMSNQPQHF.

This clonotype turned up a few times. The chain links TRBV7-9 to TRBJ2-3, with a possible D match to TRBD2 (6 bases). The CDR3 runs to 15 residues. Germline V gene sequence: CDR1 SEHNR, CDR2 FQNEAQ (reference sequence). Trimming stripped 5 bases from V and 2 bases from J, with 14 bases between. CDR3 nucleotide sequence: TGTGCCAGCAGCGTACGGGGACTCATCACAGATACGCAGTATTTT. Translating it yields CASSVRGLITDTQYF.

In this sample, this clonotype turned up a few times. The V and J genes are TRBV20-1 and TRBJ1-5; 7 bases match TRBD1. The CDR3 length is 12 residues. Trimming removed 4 bases from V and 5 bases from J; junction bases left unmatched: 2. CDR1 and CDR2 (germline): DFQATT, SNEGSKA (reference sequence). The CDR3 here is CSAKTGYQPQHF. CDR3 bases: TGCAGTGCTAAGACAGGGTATCAGCCCCAGCATTTT.

This clonotype was counted only a few times. This chain connects TRBV10-3 to TRBJ2-7; possibly TRBD1 for D (5 bases). CDR1 is ENHRY and CDR2 is SYGVKD in the germline V gene. Between the trimmed V and J ends, which lost 0 bases and 3 bases, there was a span of 9 bases. The CDR3 has 14 residues. Written as DNA, the CDR3 is TGTGCCATCAGTGAGTCGGACACCCACTACGAGCAGTACGTC. Protein: CAISESDTHYEQYV.

CDR3 residues: CASSLVVGGAETQYF. The CDR3 DNA reads as TGTGCCAGCAGCTTGGTGGTGGGAGGGGCAGAGACCCAGTACTTC. This chain connects TRBV5-5 to TRBJ2-5, with 7 positions matching TRBD2. The V and J ends lost 0 bases and 4 bases, in that order; junction bases with no gene match: 6. Germline lookup yields CDR1 SGHKS and CDR2 YYEKEE (reference sequence). The length of the CDR3 is 15 residues. The full variable domain, its missing parts supplied by reference TRBV5-5 and TRBJ2-5, is DAGVTQSPTHLIKTRGQQVTLRCSPISGHKSVSWYQQVLGQGPQFIFQYYEKEERGRGNFPDRFSARQFPNYSSELNVNALLLGDSALYLCASSLVVGGAETQYFGPGTRLLVL.

V gene TRBV5-1 combines with J gene TRBJ2-1, with 8 bases fitting TRBD1. The germline CDR1 and CDR2 sequences are SGHRS and YFSETQ. The CDR3 contains 18 residues. The V gene end was trimmed by 4 bases and the J gene end by 3 bases; junction bases not matched to a gene: 15. Here the CDR3 reads CASSPRRGQGAVYNEQFF. In DNA form, the CDR3 reads TGCGCCAGCAGCCCCCGCCGCGGGCAGGGGGCGGTCTACAATGAGCAGTTCTTC.

This clonotype was recorded many times. The V gene is TRBV5-1, the J gene TRBJ1-2, with 10 positions matching TRBD1. The germline gives CDR1 SGHRS, CDR2 YFSETQ. This CDR3 has 14 amino acids. V shed 1 base, J shed 5 bases, and the junction held 2 bases outside the gene matches. The CDR3 loop reads CASSLRQGAYGYTF. DNA for the CDR3: TGCGCCAGCAGCTTGAGACAGGGGGCGTATGGCTACACCTTC.

This clonotype has only a few counts. The chain joins TRBV5-1 to TRBJ2-1; TRBD1 matches 7 bases. The V and J ends lost 4 bases and 6 bases, in that order; junction bases with no gene match: 4. Germline CDR1 reads SGHRS; CDR2 reads YFSETQ. The CDR3 runs 13 residues. The CDR3 nucleotides read TGCGCCAGCAGCCAAGGACAGGCCAATGAGCAGTTCTTC. Protein sequence: CASSQGQANEQFF. The whole variable domain, remainder taken from reference TRBV5-1 and TRBJ2-1, is KAGVTQTPRYLIKTRGQQVTLSCSPISGHRSVSWYQQTPGQGLQFLFEYFSETQRNKGNFPGRFSGRQFSNSRSEMNVSTLELGDSALYLCASSQGQANEQFFGPGTRLTVL.

This clonotype came up a few times. CDR3: CASSLTSGDEQFF. In nucleotides, the CDR3 is TGTGCCAGCAGCTTAACTTCCGGCGATGAGCAGTTCTTC. This chain joins TRBV7-3 and TRBJ2-1; unclear D gene. Trimming removed 0 bases at V and 8 bases at J, with 8 bases between. This CDR3 is built from 13 residues. Germline loops: CDR1 SGHTA, CDR2 FQGTGA.

This clonotype has at least ten counts. The chain uses TRBV7-2 and TRBJ1-2; D is undetermined. This CDR3 has 16 amino acids. The V and J ends lost 5 bases and 8 bases respectively, with 24 bases between them. Per the germline V gene, CDR1 is SGHTA and CDR2 is FQGNSA. The CDR3 bases are TGTGCCAGCAGCCACCAAACCACCACTCCAGGTGCAGGCTACACCTTC. It is translated as CASSHQTTTPGAGYTF.

This clonotype was counted a single time. The chain links TRBV7-6 to TRBJ1-1; a weak D match, TRBD1 (6 bases). The CDR3 totals 16 residues. The V and J ends lost 5 bases and 1 base respectively, with 17 bases between them. CDR1 and CDR2 (germline): SGHVS, FNYEAQ. The CDR3 here is CASSSLPGESNTEAFF. The CDR3 nucleotides read TGTGCCAGCAGCAGTTTACCAGGGGAGTCGAACACTGAAGCTTTCTTT. Full variable domain (outside the CDR3, taken from reference TRBV7-6 and TRBJ1-1): GAGVSQSPRYKVTKRGQDVALRCDPISGHVSLYWYRQALGQGPEFLTYFNYEAQQDKSGLPNDRFSAERPEGSISTLTIQRTEQRDSAMYRCASSSLPGESNTEAFFGQGTRLTVV.

This clonotype was seen a handful of times. The chain links TRBV5-1 to TRBJ1-1; D ambiguous. Germline V gene data show CDR1 as SGHRS and CDR2 as YFSETQ. CDR3 size: 15 residues. V was pared by 0 bases and J by 2 bases, with 11 bases between. CDR3 DNA: TGCGCCAGCAGCTTGGTGGGAATAGGAAACACTGAAGCTTTCTTT. Its protein is CASSLVGIGNTEAFF.

This sequence joins TRBV11-2 and TRBJ1-1; 8 nucleotides match TRBD1. This CDR3 region has 14 residues. With V trimmed by 4 bases and J by 6 bases, 7 bases remained unmatched. CDR1 is SGHAT, CDR2 FQNNGV, per germline. CDR3 nucleotide sequence: TGTGCCAGCAGCTACCGACAGGGGCTGGCTGAAGCTTTCTTT. Translation gives CASSYRQGLAEAFF.